This is a list of T cell receptor beta chains from one sample in a study of blood T cell repertoires in COVID-19. Sequencing used immunoSEQ multiplex PCR; TCRdb keeps in-frame clones, though not all of them. This table has 650,000 to 800,000 clones, 85% to 90% appearing once. The sample was peripheral blood. The receptors stem from a woman under 30 with acute or convalescent COVID-19. CDR3s include the opening cysteine and the closing phenylalanine or tryptophan. Each record gives: J gene, D gene, clone size, V gene, CDR3 protein, CDR3 DNA. A D gene is named only where the DNA matches it firmly. Clone sizes are given selectively: once, few, many, or a class where the clone is expanded.

TRBJ1-1,.,.,TRBV25-1,CASTQDSPFMNTEAFF,TGTGCCAGCACCCAGGACAGCCCTTTCATGAACACTGAAGCTTTCTTT
TRBJ1-2,TRBD1,once,TRBV5-1,CASSSGTGGDYGYTF,TGCGCCAGCAGCTCCGGGACAGGGGGGGACTATGGCTACACCTTC
TRBJ2-3,TRBD2,.,TRBV19,CASSMRLATTDTQYF,TGTGCCAGTAGTATGCGACTAGCTACCACAGATACGCAGTATTTT
TRBJ1-5,.,.,TRBV20-1,CSASAPSAGPQHF,TGCAGTGCTAGTGCACCGAGCGCGGGGCCCCAGCATTTT
TRBJ1-5,TRBD1,.,TRBV2,CASKKQGLGSNQPQHF,TGTGCCAGCAAAAAACAGGGGCTGGGGAGCAATCAGCCCCAGCATTTT
TRBJ2-2,TRBD2,.,TRBV6-1,CASSEDRGVGELFF,TGTGCCAGCAGTGAAGATCGGGGGGTCGGGGAGCTGTTTTTT
TRBJ1-1,.,.,TRBV11-2,CASSLVLRGNTEAFF,TGTGCCAGCAGCTTAGTACTCAGGGGGAACACTGAAGCTTTCTTT
TRBJ2-7,.,.,TRBV28,CASRATGRPYEQYF,TGTGCCAGCAGAGCGACAGGCCGCCCCTACGAGCAGTACTTC
TRBJ1-5,.,.,TRBV5-5,CASSLEGSQPQHF,TGTGCCAGCAGCTTGGAAGGGAGTCAGCCCCAGCATTTT
TRBJ1-2,.,.,TRBV7-2,CASSRPLIQASNGYTF,TGTGCCAGCAGCCGCCCCCTAATTCAGGCTTCCAATGGCTACACCTTC
TRBJ2-2,.,once,TRBV29-1,CSVVGDTGELFF,TGCAGCGTTGTAGGGGACACCGGGGAGCTGTTTTTT
TRBJ1-2,TRBD1,.,TRBV27,CASSFRGLEGYTF,TGTGCCAGCAGTTTCAGGGGGCTGGAGGGCTACACCTTC
TRBJ2-1,.,.,TRBV9,CASSGQGTLMGNEQFF,TGTGCCAGCAGCGGTCAGGGTACCCTAATGGGCAATGAGCAGTTCTTC
TRBJ1-1,.,.,TRBV10-3,CAISEGTGKEAFF,TGTGCCATCAGTGAGGGAACAGGTAAAGAAGCTTTCTTT
TRBJ1-1,.,.,TRBV7-2,CASSLVTAKNTEAFF,TGTGCCAGCAGCTTAGTAACAGCTAAGAACACTGAAGCTTTCTTT
TRBJ1-1,.,.,TRBV4-3,CASSHHGVNTEAFF,TGCGCCAGCAGCCACCACGGAGTTAACACTGAAGCTTTCTTT
TRBJ2-3,.,.,TRBV7-2,CASSFGVAEGDTQYF,TGTGCCAGCAGCTTTGGGGTAGCGGAGGGGGATACGCAGTATTTT
TRBJ2-1,.,.,TRBV27,CASSFGQYNEQFF,TGTGCCAGCAGTTTCGGACAGTACAATGAGCAGTTCTTC
TRBJ1-1,.,.,TRBV20-1,CSARRARGAFF,TGCAGTGCTAGGAGGGCCCGGGGGGCTTTCTTT
TRBJ1-1,.,.,TRBV11-2,CASSFTGRYTEAFF,TGTGCCAGCAGCTTCACAGGGCGTTACACTGAAGCTTTCTTT
TRBJ2-7,TRBD1,.,TRBV19,CASSIVGTGNYEQYF,TGTGCCAGTAGTATAGTTGGGACAGGGAACTACGAGCAGTACTTC
TRBJ1-2,.,.,TRBV6-5,CASSYGGRNGYTF,TGTGCCAGCAGTTACGGGGGGAGGAATGGCTACACCTTC
TRBJ1-1,.,.,TRBV6-1,CASSEGGGNTEAFF,TGTGCCAGCAGTGAAGGGGGGGGGAACACTGAAGCTTTCTTT
TRBJ2-1,.,.,TRBV24-1,CATSDGGFSPSYNEQFF,TGTGCCACCAGTGATGGGGGGTTCTCCCCTTCCTACAATGAGCAGTTCTTC
TRBJ2-3,.,.,TRBV9,CASSGLGGLTDTQYF,TGTGCCAGCAGCGGACTCGGGGGTCTCACAGATACGCAGTATTTT
TRBJ2-1,TRBD1,.,TRBV7-9,CASSKGTGGGEQFF,TGTGCCAGCAGCAAAGGGACAGGGGGCGGTGAGCAGTTCTTC
TRBJ1-2,.,.,TRBV7-8,CASSPEGTTAALYGYTF,TGTGCCAGCAGCCCAGAGGGGACAACCGCTGCCCTGTATGGCTACACCTTC
TRBJ1-1,.,.,TRBV5-5,CASSFSLNTEAFF,TGTGCCAGCAGCTTTAGCCTGAACACTGAAGCTTTCTTT
TRBJ2-1,TRBD1,.,TRBV19,CASKGQGYNEQFF,TGTGCCAGTAAGGGACAGGGCTACAATGAGCAGTTCTTC
TRBJ2-5,TRBD2,.,TRBV4-2,CASSQGGGLEETQYF,TGTGCCAGCAGCCAGGGTGGTGGACTAGAGGAGACCCAGTACTTC
TRBJ2-2,.,.,TRBV7-7,CASSPRVAPAGELFF,TGTGCCAGCAGTCCTCGGGTCGCCCCCGCCGGGGAGCTGTTTTTT
TRBJ2-5,TRBD2,.,TRBV7-7,CASSPTSGAFGETQYF,TGTGCCAGCAGCCCAACTAGCGGAGCCTTCGGAGAGACCCAGTACTTC
TRBJ2-7,TRBD1,.,TRBV10-3,CASQQGARGEQYF,TGTGCCAGCCAACAGGGGGCGAGGGGCGAGCAGTACTTC
TRBJ2-6,.,.,TRBV28,CASRAGHYSGANVLTF,TGTGCCAGCAGAGCGGGACACTACTCTGGGGCCAACGTCCTGACTTTC
TRBJ2-7,TRBD2,.,TRBV9,CASSLTSGGVYEQYF,TGTGCCAGCAGCCTTACTAGCGGGGGCGTCTACGAGCAGTACTTC
TRBJ1-5,.,.,TRBV14,CASSQVIVGSRPSVQPQHF,TGTGCCAGCAGCCAAGTCATTGTGGGCAGTCGGCCTTCAGTCCAGCCCCAGCATTTT
TRBJ2-5,.,.,TRBV12-3/TRBV12-4,CASSRGFGETQYF,TGTGCCAGCAGTAGGGGTTTTGGAGAGACCCAGTACTTC
TRBJ1-5,.,.,TRBV10-1,CASRPDSSNQPQHF,TGCGCCAGCCGTCCGGACTCTAGCAATCAGCCCCAGCATTTT
TRBJ1-1,TRBD1,.,TRBV18,CASSLGQGNTEAFF,TGTGCCAGCTCACTAGGACAGGGGAACACTGAAGCTTTCTTT
TRBJ2-3,TRBD2,.,TRBV5-1,CASSPATSSDTQYF,TGCGCCAGCAGCCCCGCGACTAGCAGCGATACGCAGTATTTT
TRBJ1-4,.,.,TRBV6-1,CASSEILRVSNEKLFF,TGTGCCAGCAGTGAAATCCTGAGGGTGTCTAATGAAAAACTGTTTTTT
TRBJ1-2,.,.,TRBV27,CASSAYGSEYYGYTF,TGTGCCAGCAGTGCCTACGGGAGCGAATACTATGGCTACACCTTC
TRBJ1-2,TRBD1,.,TRBV15,CATSRDRDRYGYTF,TGTGCCACCAGCAGAGATCGGGACAGATATGGCTACACCTTC
TRBJ1-1,.,.,TRBV5-1,CASSLAASTANTEAFF,TGCGCCAGCAGCTTGGCCGCTTCTACAGCGAACACTGAAGCTTTCTTT
TRBJ1-2,TRBD1,.,TRBV2,CASRKTGGKYGYTF,TGTGCCAGCAGAAAAACAGGGGGGAAGTATGGCTACACCTTC
TRBJ2-7,TRBD2,.,TRBV7-9,CASTPPRGGRDEQYF,TGTGCCAGCACCCCCCCGCGCGGGGGGCGTGACGAGCAGTACTTC
TRBJ1-2,.,.,TRBV19,CASSITGSLGYGYTF,TGTGCCAGTAGTATCACAGGGTCTCTAGGCTATGGCTACACCTTC
TRBJ2-7,.,.,TRBV27,CASSRTGTDGSYEQYF,TGTGCCAGCAGCCGTACCGGGACTGATGGCTCCTACGAGCAGTACTTC
TRBJ1-1,TRBD1,.,TRBV7-9,CASTSTGRTEAFF,TGTGCCAGCACCTCGACAGGGCGGACTGAAGCTTTCTTT
TRBJ2-5,.,once,TRBV5-1,CASSLDRTTQETQYF,TGCGCCAGCAGCTTGGATAGGACAACCCAAGAGACCCAGTACTTC
TRBJ1-6,.,.,TRBV15,CATSPPIGLGSPLHF,TGTGCCACCAGCCCCCCAATCGGCCTGGGCTCACCCCTCCACTTT
TRBJ2-1,TRBD1,.,TRBV20-1,CSAPDRREQFF,TGCAGTGCTCCGGACAGGCGCGAGCAGTTCTTC
TRBJ2-2,TRBD1,once,TRBV7-6,CASSPDRGTGELFF,TGTGCCAGCAGCCCAGACAGGGGTACCGGGGAGCTGTTTTTT
TRBJ2-2,.,.,TRBV6-4,CASSDSQGGAGELFF,TGTGCCAGCAGTGACTCGCAGGGGGGTGCCGGGGAGCTGTTTTTT
TRBJ1-4,TRBD1,.,TRBV6-5,CASSYSDRENEKLFF,TGTGCCAGCAGTTACTCGGACAGGGAGAATGAAAAACTGTTTTTT
TRBJ1-2,.,.,TRBV30,CAWSVNLVGGYTF,TGTGCCTGGAGTGTAAACTTGGTCGGTGGCTACACCTTC
TRBJ2-7,TRBD2,.,TRBV5-1,CASSLFSGGLMSYEQYF,TGCGCCAGCAGCTTGTTTAGCGGGGGGCTCATGTCATACGAGCAGTACTTC
TRBJ1-6,TRBD1,.,TRBV24-1,CATRGQGDSPLHF,TGTGCCACCCGGGGACAGGGGGATTCACCCCTCCACTTT
TRBJ1-4,TRBD1,.,TRBV4-3,CASSQGDRGRGEKLFF,TGCGCCAGCAGCCAAGGGGACAGGGGACGTGGTGAAAAACTGTTTTTT